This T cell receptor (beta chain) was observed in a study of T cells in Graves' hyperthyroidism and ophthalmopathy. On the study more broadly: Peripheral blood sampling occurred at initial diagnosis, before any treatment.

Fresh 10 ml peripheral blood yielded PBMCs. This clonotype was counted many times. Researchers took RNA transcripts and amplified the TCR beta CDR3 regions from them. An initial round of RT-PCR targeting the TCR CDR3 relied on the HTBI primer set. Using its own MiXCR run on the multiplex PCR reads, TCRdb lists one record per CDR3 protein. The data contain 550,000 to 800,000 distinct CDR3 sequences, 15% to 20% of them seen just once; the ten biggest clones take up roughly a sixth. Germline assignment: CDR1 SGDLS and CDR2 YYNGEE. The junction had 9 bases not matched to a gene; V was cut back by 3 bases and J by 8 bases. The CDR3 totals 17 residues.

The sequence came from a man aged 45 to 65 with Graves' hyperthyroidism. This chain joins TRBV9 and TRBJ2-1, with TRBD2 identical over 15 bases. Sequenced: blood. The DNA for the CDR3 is TGTGCCAGCAGCGCGGGACTAGCGGGAGGTACGGTCTATGAGCAGTTCTTC. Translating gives CASSAGLAGGTVYEQFF.